Following are 8 T cell receptor beta chains from one sample sequenced in a study of shared clonotypes between healthy human individuals. TCRdb's table, derived via immunoSEQ multiplex PCR, lists solely in-frame clones and lacks some. This sample carries 2 million to 3 million clones, roughly 93% of them seen once, and the ten largest clones take around 0.37%. Material: naive CD4+ T cells from PBMCs. The subset was: CD45RA+ positively selected. The receptors shown here come from a man between 18 and 35 years old in good health. Some clones in this sample may be carry-over from other donors' samples.

The J gene is TRBJ2-7, the V gene TRBV25-1; TRBD2 aligns across 7 bases. V dropped 7 bases and J dropped 6; count of bases not matched to a gene: 3. There are 11 residues in the CDR3. The germline CDR1 and CDR2 sequences are MGHDK and SYGVNS. The CDR3 protein is CASMGGVEQYF. The CDR3 bases are TGTGCCAGCATGGGAGGGGTCGAGCAGTACTTC.

The rearrangement uses TRBV15 and TRBJ1-1; D unclear. The CDR3 runs 13 residues. The V and J ends lost 6 bases and 5 bases respectively, with 13 bases between them. The germline CDR1 and CDR2 sequences are LNHNV and YYDKDF (reference sequence). CDR3 loop: CATSYKGGTEAFF. DNA for the CDR3: TGTGCCACCAGTTACAAGGGAGGGACTGAAGCTTTCTTT.

The genes are TRBV11-2 and TRBJ2-3, with 9 bases fitting TRBD2. Germline V CDR1 and CDR2: SGHAT, FQNNGV. The CDR3 consists of 18 residues. Trimming removed 0 bases from V and 0 bases from J; junction bases left unmatched: 7. CDR3 loop: CASSLDASGAQSTDTQYF. In DNA, the CDR3 is TGTGCCAGCAGCTTAGACGCTAGCGGGGCCCAAAGCACAGATACGCAGTATTTT.

This sequence joins TRBV19 and TRBJ1-1, with a tentative D call TRBD1 (5 bases). Trimming took off 9 bases at V and 0 bases at J, with 20 bases between the two ends. The CDR3 totals 16 residues. Germline CDR1 LNHDA, CDR2 SQIVND (reference sequence). CDR3 DNA sequence: TGTGCCAGCTACCCCCAGGACCAGGGCATGAACACTGAAGCTTTCTTT. Its translation is CASYPQDQGMNTEAFF.

The chain carries TRBV30 and TRBJ1-1; maybe TRBD1 (6 bases). From germline, CDR1 is GTSNPN and CDR2 SVGIG (reference sequence). The germline V and J ends were trimmed by 5 bases and 5 bases, with 12 bases remaining between them. The CDR3 contains 12 residues. CDR3 DNA sequence: TGTGCCTGGGGGAGGGGGGCGACTGAAGCTTTCTTT. Residues: CAWGRGATEAFF.

This rearrangement joins TRBV28 to TRBJ2-5; D call uncertain. Trimming cost V 3 bases and J 4 bases, with 15 bases left between them. The germline CDR1 and CDR2 sequences are MDHEN and SYDVKM. The CDR3 consists of 15 residues. The CDR3 here is CASSFEHIKGETQYF. The CDR3 nucleotides read TGTGCCAGCAGTTTCGAACATATAAAGGGAGAGACCCAGTACTTC. The full variable domain, with the rest looked up from reference TRBV28 and TRBJ2-5, is DVKVTQSSRYLVKRTGEKVFLECVQDMDHENMFWYRQDPGLGLRLIYFSYDVKMKEKGDIPEGYSVSREKKERFSLILESASTNQTSMYLCASSFEHIKGETQYFGPGTRLLVL.

The chain employs TRBV5-1 and TRBJ1-5, with 7 nucleotides matching TRBD1. V shed 4 bases, J shed 8 bases, and the junction held 12 bases outside the gene matches. Germline V gene sequence: CDR1 SGHRS, CDR2 YFSETQ. There are 15 residues in the CDR3. The CDR3 here is CASSIGNRGGEPQHF. CDR3 DNA sequence: TGCGCCAGCAGCATCGGCAACAGGGGAGGGGAGCCCCAGCATTTT.

The chain combines TRBV9 with TRBJ2-1; D gene unclear. The V and J ends lost 2 bases and 5 bases respectively, with 11 bases between them. Per germline, CDR1 SGDLS and CDR2 YYNGEE. The CDR3 runs 14 residues. CDR3 bases: TGTGCCAGCAGCGTGTCCCTACTCCACAATGAGCAGTTCTTC. Residues: CASSVSLLHNEQFF.